The 12 T cell receptor beta chains reported below all come from one sample, sequenced in a study of CD8 T cells in Susac syndrome. Random hexamers were used to reverse transcribe 0.5 to 1 ug of RNA. TCRdb re-called the immunoSEQ multiplex PCR reads with MiXCR, one entry per CDR3 protein. The table lists about 210,000 distinct CDR3 sequences, roughly 96% of them singletons. Input material: CD4+ T cells from PBMCs. The receptors come from a human donor with multiple sclerosis.

The chain uses TRBV7-8 and TRBJ2-3; 7 bases line up with TRBD1. In germline, CDR1 is SGHVS, CDR2 FQNEAQ. CDR3 length equals 15 residues. J gave up 1 base and V 5 bases, and 6 bases lay outside the gene matches. In nucleotides, the CDR3 is TGTGCCAGCAGCCAGGGGGTTGAGGGCACAGATACGCAGTATTTT. It codes for CASSQGVEGTDTQYF. The entire variable domain, with the rest obtained from reference TRBV7-8 and TRBJ2-3, is as follows: GAGVSQSPRYKVAKRGQDVALRCDPISGHVSLFWYQQALGQGPEFLTYFQNEAQLDKSGLPSDRFFAERPEGSVSTLKIQRTQQEDSAVYLCASSQGVEGTDTQYFGPGTRLTVL.

The sample holds one count of this clonotype. The genes are TRBV2 and TRBJ2-3, with 14 bases matching TRBD2. The germline CDR1 and CDR2 sequences are SNHLY and FYNNEI. The V and J ends lost 6 bases and 2 bases, in that order; junction bases with no gene match: 7. CDR3 length: 17 residues. This CDR3 is CASSRLAGGLSTDTQYF. The DNA for the CDR3 is TGTGCCAGCAGCAGACTAGCGGGAGGGCTTTCCACAGATACGCAGTATTTT. The complete variable domain, with remaining parts taken from reference TRBV2 and TRBJ2-3, reads EPEVTQTPSHQVTQMGQEVILRCVPISNHLYFYWYRQILGQKVEFLVSFYNNEISEKSEIFDDQFSVERPDGSNFTLKIRSTKLEDSAMYFCASSRLAGGLSTDTQYFGPGTRLTVL.

The rearrangement links TRBV27 to TRBJ2-7; 9 bases align to TRBD1. J lost 0 bases, V lost 8 bases, and 2 bases had no gene match. CDR1 and CDR2 from the germline V gene are MNHEY and SMNVEV (reference sequence). CDR3 size: 13 residues. This CDR3 reads CASQDRGSYEQYF. For the CDR3, the DNA is TGTGCCAGCCAGGACAGGGGCTCCTACGAGCAGTACTTC.

This rearrangement joins TRBV10-3 to TRBJ2-7; 10 bases are shared with TRBD1. CDR3 length equals 13 residues. J lost 6 bases, V lost 6 bases, and 5 bases had no gene match. Germline CDR1 is ENHRY and CDR2 is SYGVKD. The CDR3 spells CAIRAGTGVEQYF. The CDR3 DNA sequence: TGTGCCATCAGGGCCGGGACAGGGGTCGAGCAGTACTTC.

The rearrangement joins TRBV20-1 to TRBJ2-1; either TRBD1 or TRBD2 may fit D (5 bases each). The CDR3 contains 15 residues. Germline CDR1 is DFQATT and CDR2 is SNEGSKA (reference sequence). V was cut by 4 bases and J by 3 bases, with 16 bases left in between. CDR3 residues: CSAIGLRGLYNEQFF. In DNA form, the CDR3 reads TGCAGTGCTATTGGGTTGAGGGGCCTCTACAATGAGCAGTTCTTC.

CDR3 in DNA: TGTGCCAGCAGTTTTGGCCGACACACTGAAGCTTTCTTT. Protein: CASSFGRHTEAFF. The V call is TRBV12-3 or TRBV12-4, the J call TRBJ1-1; no firm D call. Trimming shortened V by 3 bases and J by 3 bases, and 8 bases separated the two germline ends. This CDR3 is 13 amino acids long.

The chain is built from TRBV14 and TRBJ1-2; D is possibly TRBD1 (6 bases). V was clipped by 2 bases and J by 7 bases, with 17 bases between them. The germline gives CDR1 SGHDN, CDR2 FVKESK. This CDR3 has 15 amino acids. The CDR3 nucleotides are TGTGCCAGCAGCCAACAACAGGGTCATTCCAGTGGCTACACCTTC. This gives the protein CASSQQQGHSSGYTF.

This rearrangement joins TRBV18 to TRBJ1-2; no reliable D call. Germline CDR1 is KGHSH and CDR2 is LQKENI. V was clipped by 5 bases and J by 4 bases, with 8 bases between them. The CDR3 extends over 12 amino acids. CDR3 sequence: CASSGDTYGYTF. Here the CDR3 DNA reads TGTGCCAGCTCAGGTGACACCTATGGCTACACCTTC.

The V and J genes are TRBV3-1 and TRBJ1-2; possibly TRBD1 for D (5 bases). V was cut by 1 base and J by 5 bases, with 11 bases left in between. Germline lookup yields CDR1 LGHDT and CDR2 YNNKEL (reference sequence). The CDR3 sequence is 14 residues long. The CDR3 protein is CASSQASGAYGYTF. DNA of the CDR3: TGTGCCAGCAGCCAAGCGTCCGGGGCTTATGGCTACACCTTC.

CDR3 sequence: CASSSPGLAGVEQYF. The CDR3 region has the DNA TGTGCCAGCAGCTCCCCGGGACTAGCGGGAGTCGAGCAGTACTTC. The chain joins TRBV7-2 to TRBJ2-7; 14 bases match TRBD2. Per germline, CDR1 SGHTA and CDR2 FQGNSA. The CDR3 loop spans 15 amino acids. Trimming took 4 bases from V and 6 from J; bases not matched to a gene: 5.

J is TRBJ2-5 and V is TRBV24-1, with 10 bases fitting TRBD2. The CDR3 has 16 residues. The trim removed 3 bases at V and 4 bases at J, leaving 7 bases unmatched. Germline V gene lookup returns CDR1 KGHDR and CDR2 SFDVKD. In DNA form, the CDR3 reads TGTGCCACCAGTGATCCATCTAGCGGGAGTTCAGAGACCCAGTACTTC. It specifies CATSDPSSGSSETQYF.

The V call is TRBV15, the J call TRBJ2-7, with D uncertain. The CDR3 sequence is 13 residues long. CDR1 and CDR2 (germline): LNHNV, YYDKDF (reference sequence). Trimming stripped 3 bases from V and 5 bases from J, with 11 bases between. CDR3 coding DNA: TGTGCCACCAGCAGTCAGAGTTTAGACGAGCAGTACTTC. Its protein is CATSSQSLDEQYF.